The clone carrying this TCR beta chain was seen only a few times. As yet, its antigen is unknown. The ends lost 5 bases at V and 7 bases at J; junction bases unmatched: 10. Germline CDR1 is SEHNR and CDR2 is FQNEAQ (reference sequence). This CDR3 is built from 15 residues. The sample belongs to a study of cytomegalovirus exposure and HLA in healthy donors. The PCR used 60 Vbeta and 13 Jbeta primers. Measured with immunoSEQ multiplex PCR; TCRdb has only the in-frame clones, and not every one. The sample includes about 130,000 clones, around three quarters of them seen just once. General observations from the study: Rarity held for most TCR sequences, but there were some public TCRs that occurred in many donors.

The source is a woman aged 45-59 years in good health and CMV-seronegative. The specimen was PBMCs. V is TRBV7-9 and J is TRBJ1-5; TRBD1 aligns across 8 bases. The CDR3 coding sequence is TGTGCCAGCAGCCCACCAGGACAGGGAGGACAGCCCCAGCATTTT. It is translated as CASSPPGQGGQPQHF.